Listed here is a single TCR beta chain. The sample belongs to a study of blood T cell repertoires in COVID-19. Study as a whole: PBMCs, B-cell-depleted T cells, or T cells were the source of the cDNA or gDNA that made up the material.

Per the authors' pipeline: Reference gene primer amplification in the assay estimated nucleated cell counts. TCRdb's table, derived via immunoSEQ multiplex PCR, lists solely in-frame clones and lacks some. V, J and clone size reflect that table, while D and trimming were determined from the DNA. The profile shows roughly 230,000 clones, more than 65% of them singletons. Germline V gives CDR1 SEHNR, CDR2 FQNEAQ (reference sequence). V shed 8 bases and J 3 bases; nucleotides not matched to a gene: 13. This CDR3 spans 16 amino acids. The chain combines TRBV7-9 with TRBJ2-3; 8 bases are a match to TRBD1. Sequencing was done on a sample of peripheral blood. The clonotype comes from a man aged 50 to 60 with active or convalescent COVID-19. The CDR3 sequence is CASSWPQGVLTDTQYF. The CDR3 region has the DNA TGTGCCAGCTCTTGGCCACAGGGGGTTCTGACAGATACGCAGTATTTT.